This TCR beta chain is from a study of shared clonotypes between healthy human individuals. Measured with immunoSEQ multiplex PCR; TCRdb has only the in-frame clones, and not every one. The data hold hundreds of thousands of clones, with about 74% observed a single time. This clone was detected ten times or more. The CDR3 length is 12 residues. Per the germline V gene, CDR1 is SNHLY and CDR2 is FYNNEI. Trimming shortened V by 5 bases and J by 7 bases, and 11 bases separated the two germline ends. Input material: memory CD4+ T cells sorted from blood. Indicated subset: CD45RA-negative fraction. The rearrangement uses TRBV2 and TRBJ1-2, with a tentative D call TRBD1 (6 bases). The receptor was derived from a woman younger than 45 in good health. The CDR3: CASSFGQTGYTF. The CDR3, as DNA: TGTGCCAGCAGTTTCGGACAGACTGGCTACACCTTC.